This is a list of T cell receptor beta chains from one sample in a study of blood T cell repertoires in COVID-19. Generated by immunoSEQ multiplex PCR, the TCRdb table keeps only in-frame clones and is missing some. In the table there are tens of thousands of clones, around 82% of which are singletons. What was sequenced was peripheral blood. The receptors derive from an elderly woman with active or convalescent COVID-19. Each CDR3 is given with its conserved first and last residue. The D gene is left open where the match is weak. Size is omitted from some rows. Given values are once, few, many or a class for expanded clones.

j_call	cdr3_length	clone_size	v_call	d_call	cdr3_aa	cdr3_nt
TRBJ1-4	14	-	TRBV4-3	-	CASRHTGFDEKLFF	TGCGCCAGCAGACATACAGGGTTCGATGAAAAACTGTTTTTT
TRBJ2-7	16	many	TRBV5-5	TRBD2	CASSLEALAGYYEQYF	TGTGCCAGCAGCTTGGAGGCGCTAGCGGGATATTACGAGCAGTACTTC
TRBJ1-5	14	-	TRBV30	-	CAWSTGLGNQPQHF	TGTGCCTGGAGTACAGGGCTCGGCAATCAGCCCCAGCATTTT
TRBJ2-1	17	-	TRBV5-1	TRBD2	CASSLGASGRAFNEQFF	TGCGCCAGCAGCTTGGGGGCTAGCGGGAGGGCCTTTAATGAGCAGTTCTTC
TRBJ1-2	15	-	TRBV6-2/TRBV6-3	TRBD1	CASSYRQTGVNGYTF	TGTGCCAGCAGTTACCGACAGACAGGGGTCAATGGCTACACCTTC
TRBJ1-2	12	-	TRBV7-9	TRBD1	CASSLGQYGYTF	TGTGCCAGCAGCTTGGGACAGTATGGCTACACCTTC
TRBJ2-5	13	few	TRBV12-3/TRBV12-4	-	CASSDSAQGTQYF	TGTGCCAGCAGTGATTCAGCACAGGGGACCCAGTACTTC
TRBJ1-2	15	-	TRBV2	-	CASSRGGRGYYGYTF	TGTGCCAGCAGCCGGGGGGGACGGGGGTACTATGGCTACACCTTC
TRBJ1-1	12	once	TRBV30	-	CAWGLPWTEAFF	TGTGCCTGGGGTCTACCGTGGACTGAAGCTTTCTTT
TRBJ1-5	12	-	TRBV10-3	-	CAISERSQPQHF	TGTGCCATCAGTGAGCGTAGTCAGCCCCAGCATTTT
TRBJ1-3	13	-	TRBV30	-	CAWRAGGGNTIYF	TGTGCCTGGAGAGCGGGGGGAGGAAACACCATATATTTT
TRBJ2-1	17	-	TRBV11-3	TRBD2	CASSPSGASGRYNEQFF	TGTGCCAGCAGCCCCTCGGGGGCTAGCGGGAGGTACAATGAGCAGTTCTTC
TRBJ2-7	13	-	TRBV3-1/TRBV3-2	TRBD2	CASSQPREGEQYF	TGTGCCAGCAGCCAACCCCGGGAGGGCGAGCAGTACTTC
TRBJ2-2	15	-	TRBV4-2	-	CASSQQRGETGELFF	TGTGCCAGCAGCCAACAACGCGGGGAGACCGGGGAGCTGTTTTTT
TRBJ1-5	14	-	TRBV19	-	CASTDSGGNQPQHF	TGTGCCAGTACCGACTCAGGGGGCAATCAGCCCCAGCATTTT
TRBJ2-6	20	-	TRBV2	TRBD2	CASSEVLAGRGSTGANVLTF	TGTGCCAGCAGTGAAGTCCTAGCGGGAAGAGGGAGCACTGGGGCCAACGTCCTGACTTTC
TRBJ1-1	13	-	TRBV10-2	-	CASSDQGRTEAFF	TGCGCCAGCAGTGATCAGGGTAGAACTGAAGCTTTCTTT
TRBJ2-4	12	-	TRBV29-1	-	CSARESGNIQYF	TGCAGCGCCCGGGAGTCGGGAAACATTCAGTACTTC
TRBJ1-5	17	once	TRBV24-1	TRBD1	CATSDLEGTGGDQPQHF	TGTGCCACCAGTGATTTAGAGGGGACAGGGGGCGATCAGCCCCAGCATTTT
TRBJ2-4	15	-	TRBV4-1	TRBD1	CASSRGQGQKNIQYF	TGCGCCAGCAGCCGCGGACAGGGGCAAAAAAACATTCAGTACTTC
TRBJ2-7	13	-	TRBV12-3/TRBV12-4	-	CASSGPQAGEQYF	TGTGCCAGCAGTGGGCCCCAGGCAGGTGAGCAGTACTTC
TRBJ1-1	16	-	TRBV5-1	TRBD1	CASSLGGQGMNTEAFF	TGCGCCAGCAGCTTGGGGGGACAGGGCATGAACACTGAAGCTTTCTTT
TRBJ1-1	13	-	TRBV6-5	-	CASTPTENTEAFF	TGTGCCAGCACCCCGACAGAGAACACTGAAGCTTTCTTT
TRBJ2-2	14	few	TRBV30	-	CAWTALRNTGELFF	TGTGCCTGGACCGCTTTGAGGAACACCGGGGAGCTGTTTTTT
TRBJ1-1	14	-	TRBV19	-	CASNRDSRTTEAFF	TGTGCCAGTAACCGGGATTCGAGGACCACTGAAGCTTTCTTT
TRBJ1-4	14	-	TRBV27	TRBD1	CASRAGQGNEKLFF	TGTGCCAGCAGGGCCGGACAGGGGAATGAAAAACTGTTTTTT
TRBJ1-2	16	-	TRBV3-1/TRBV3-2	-	CASSQALLGASYGYTF	TGTGCCAGCAGCCAAGCCCTTTTGGGGGCCAGCTATGGCTACACCTTC
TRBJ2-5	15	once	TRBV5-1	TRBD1	CASSPDRVPQETQYF	TGCGCCAGCAGCCCGGACAGGGTTCCGCAAGAGACCCAGTACTTC
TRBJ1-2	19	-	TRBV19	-	CASSILRRKDRSLPYGYTF	TGTGCCAGTAGTATACTAAGAAGAAAAGACAGGTCCCTACCCTATGGCTACACCTTC
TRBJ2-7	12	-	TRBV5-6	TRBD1	CASSRPTGNLYF	TGTGCCAGCAGCCGCCCGACAGGGAATCTGTACTTC
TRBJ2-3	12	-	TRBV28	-	CASSDNTDTQYF	TGTGCCAGCAGCGACAACACAGATACGCAGTATTTT
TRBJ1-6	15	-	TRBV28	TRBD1	CASSLRDRADSPLHF	TGTGCCAGCAGTCTCCGGGACAGGGCTGATTCACCCCTCCACTTT
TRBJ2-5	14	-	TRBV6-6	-	CASSSQGTQETQYF	TGTGCCAGCAGTTCCCAGGGGACCCAAGAGACCCAGTACTTC
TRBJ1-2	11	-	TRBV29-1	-	CSVELENGYTF	TGCAGCGTTGAACTGGAGAATGGCTACACCTTC
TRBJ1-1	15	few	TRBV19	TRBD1	CASRSGQGVNTEAFF	TGTGCCAGTAGGAGCGGACAGGGGGTGAACACTGAAGCTTTCTTT
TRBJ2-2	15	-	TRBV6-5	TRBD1	CASSTMTGGTGELFF	TGTGCCAGCAGCACTATGACAGGGGGTACCGGGGAGCTGTTTTTT
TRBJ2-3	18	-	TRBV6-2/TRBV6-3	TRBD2	CASSYPSIGLAATDTQYF	TGTGCCAGCAGTTACCCTTCGATCGGACTAGCGGCCACAGATACGCAGTATTTT
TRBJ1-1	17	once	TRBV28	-	CASRRRGGARMNTEAFF	TGTGCCAGTCGACGGAGGGGGGGCGCCCGTATGAACACTGAAGCTTTCTTT
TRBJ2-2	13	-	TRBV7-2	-	CASSHKATGELFF	TGTGCCAGCAGCCACAAAGCGACCGGGGAGCTGTTTTTT
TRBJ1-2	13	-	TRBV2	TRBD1	CAGNRGQDYGYTF	TGTGCCGGCAACAGGGGGCAGGACTATGGCTACACCTTC
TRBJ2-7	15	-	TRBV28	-	CASSSGGSYSYEQYF	TGTGCCAGCAGTTCTGGCGGGTCTTACTCCTACGAGCAGTACTTC
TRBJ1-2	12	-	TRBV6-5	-	CASSQNNYGYTF	TGTGCCAGCAGTCAAAATAACTATGGCTACACCTTC
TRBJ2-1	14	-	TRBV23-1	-	CASRGSSGLNEQFF	TGCGCCAGCAGGGGCAGTAGCGGATTGAATGAGCAGTTCTTC
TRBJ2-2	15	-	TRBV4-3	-	CASSPVSANTGELFF	TGCGCCAGCAGCCCCGTGTCGGCGAACACCGGGGAGCTGTTTTTT
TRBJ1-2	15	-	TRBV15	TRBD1	CATSRETGGHYGYTF	TGTGCCACCAGCAGAGAGACAGGGGGGCACTATGGCTACACCTTC
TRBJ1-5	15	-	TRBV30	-	CAWSVGTQGGQPQHF	TGTGCCTGGAGTGTAGGTACGCAGGGAGGTCAGCCCCAGCATTTT
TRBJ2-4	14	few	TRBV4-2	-	CASSQEELAPIQYF	TGTGCCAGCAGCCAAGAGGAGCTAGCCCCCATTCAGTACTTC
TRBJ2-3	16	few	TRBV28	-	CASSFAATAFTDTQYF	TGTGCCAGCAGTTTCGCGGCGACAGCCTTCACAGATACGCAGTATTTT
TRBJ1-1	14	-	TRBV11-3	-	CASSWSWGDTEAFF	TGTGCCAGCAGCTGGAGCTGGGGGGACACTGAAGCTTTCTTT
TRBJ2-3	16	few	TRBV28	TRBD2	CASSPILSREGTTQYF	TGTGCCAGCAGCCCCATTCTGTCGCGGGAGGGTACTACGCAGTATTTT
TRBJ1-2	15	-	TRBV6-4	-	CASTQIAGENYGYTF	TGTGCCAGCACCCAGATTGCAGGGGAGAACTATGGCTACACCTTC
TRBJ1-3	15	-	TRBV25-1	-	CASSAGHGAGNTIYF	TGTGCCAGCAGTGCTGGTCACGGGGCTGGAAACACCATATATTTT
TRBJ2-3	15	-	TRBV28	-	CASSLPQGSTDTQYF	TGTGCCAGCAGTTTACCGCAGGGCTCAACAGATACGCAGTATTTT
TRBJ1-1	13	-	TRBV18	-	CASSPREEAEAFF	TGTGCCAGCTCACCAAGAGAGGAGGCTGAAGCTTTCTTT
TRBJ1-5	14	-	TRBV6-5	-	CASRNYPGNQPQHF	TGTGCCAGCAGAAACTATCCGGGCAATCAGCCCCAGCATTTT
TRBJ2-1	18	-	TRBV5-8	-	CASSLVVGTIWDRNEQFF	TGTGCCAGCAGCTTGGTGGTAGGGACAATTTGGGATCGCAATGAGCAGTTCTTC
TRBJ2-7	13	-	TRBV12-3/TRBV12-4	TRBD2	CASTSGFSYEQYF	TGTGCCAGTACTAGCGGATTCTCCTACGAGCAGTACTTC
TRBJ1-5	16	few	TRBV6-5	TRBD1	CASSYSGTGGNQPQHF	TGTGCCAGCAGTTATTCGGGGACAGGGGGCAATCAGCCCCAGCATTTT
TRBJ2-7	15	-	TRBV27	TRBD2	CASSNGLADSYEQYF	TGTGCCAGCAGTAATGGACTAGCGGACTCCTACGAGCAGTACTTC